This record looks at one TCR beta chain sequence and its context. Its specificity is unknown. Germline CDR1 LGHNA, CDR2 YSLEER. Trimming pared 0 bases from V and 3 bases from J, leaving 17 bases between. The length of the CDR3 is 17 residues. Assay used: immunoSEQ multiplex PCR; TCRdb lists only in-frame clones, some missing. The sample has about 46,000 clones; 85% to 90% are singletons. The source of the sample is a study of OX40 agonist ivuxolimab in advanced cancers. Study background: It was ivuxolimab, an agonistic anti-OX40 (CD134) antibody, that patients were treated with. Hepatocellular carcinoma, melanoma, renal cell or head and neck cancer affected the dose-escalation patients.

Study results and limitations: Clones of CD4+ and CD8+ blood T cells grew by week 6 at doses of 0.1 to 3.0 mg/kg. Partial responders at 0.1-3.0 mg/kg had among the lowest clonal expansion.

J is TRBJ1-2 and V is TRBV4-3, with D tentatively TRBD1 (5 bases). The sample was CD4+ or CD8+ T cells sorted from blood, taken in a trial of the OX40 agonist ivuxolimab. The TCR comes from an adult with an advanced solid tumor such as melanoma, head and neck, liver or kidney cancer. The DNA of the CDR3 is TGCGCCAGCAGCCAAGATAGGGGCCGGACTCCGTACTATGGCTACACCTTC. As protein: CASSQDRGRTPYYGYTF.